This TCR beta chain was identified during a study of Ad26.COV2.S vaccination and SARS-CoV-2 variants. About the research overall: Donor had been placed in the Ad26.COV2.S arm of the COV1001 trial. Doses of Ad26.COV2.S were injected into muscle once or twice, 56 days apart.

Treatment reported: some 20 received Ad26.COV2.S at low or high dose, single or two shots; a few received placebo; per-sample allocation not given. Repertoires come from day 63 after the first vaccine or placebo injection. An Ad26 vector carrying the Wuhan-strain SARS-CoV-2 spike served as the vaccine. TCRdb keeps only in-frame clones here, not all; method: immunoSEQ multiplex PCR. The profile shows 300,000 to 350,000 clones, about 88% of them singletons. CDR1 and CDR2 from the germline V gene are MNHEY and SVGAGI. This CDR3 is built from 14 residues. J gave up 5 bases and V 6 bases, and 5 bases lay outside the gene matches.

The clonotype comes from a person aged 18-60 years who received the Ad26.COV2.S COVID-19 vaccine or a placebo. The source material was peripheral blood, sampled in a trial of Ad26.COV2.S vaccine versus placebo. The rearrangement uses TRBV6-5 and TRBJ1-2, with TRBD1 matching over 11 bases. The CDR3 nucleotides read TGTGCCAGCAGCCAAAGGGACAGGGGGTATGGCTACACCTTC. This translates into CASSQRDRGYGYTF.